This T cell receptor beta chain is from a study of cytomegalovirus exposure and HLA in healthy donors. This clone was counted a few times. The ends were cut back, 0 bases at V and 7 bases at J, with 17 bases in the middle. The CDR3 is 16 residues long. From germline, CDR1 is SGHDT and CDR2 YYEEEE. Primers included in the PCR were 60 Vbeta and 13 Jbeta primers. Using immunoSEQ multiplex PCR, the repertoire was profiled, and TCRdb retains in-frame clones only, with some absent. This table has approximately 130,000 clones, about 10% appearing once. The sequenced material came from PBMCs. This TCR was recovered from a woman in her 40s in good health and CMV-seropositive. The rearrangement uses TRBV5-6 and TRBJ2-1; a possible D gene is TRBD2 (7 bases). The CDR3, as DNA: TGTGCCAGCAGCTTGGCTCCGGGGGGCCGTGAAAATGAGCAGTTCTTC. Residues: CASSLAPGGRENEQFF.